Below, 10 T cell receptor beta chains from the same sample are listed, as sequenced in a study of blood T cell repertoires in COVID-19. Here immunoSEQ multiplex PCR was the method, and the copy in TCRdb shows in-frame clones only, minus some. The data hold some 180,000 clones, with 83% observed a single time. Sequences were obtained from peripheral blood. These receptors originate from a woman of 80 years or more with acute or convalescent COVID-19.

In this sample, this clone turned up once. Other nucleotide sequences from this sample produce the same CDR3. The CDR3 DNA follows: TGCGCCAGCAGCCCCTCGGGGACCTACGAGCAGTACTTC. It specifies CASSPSGTYEQYF. The rearrangement links TRBV10-1 to TRBJ2-7, with a weak D call TRBD2 (5 bases). Germline loops: CDR1 WNHNN, CDR2 SYGVQD (reference sequence). The germline V and J ends were trimmed by 6 bases and 2 bases, with 11 bases remaining between them. The CDR3 length is 13 residues.

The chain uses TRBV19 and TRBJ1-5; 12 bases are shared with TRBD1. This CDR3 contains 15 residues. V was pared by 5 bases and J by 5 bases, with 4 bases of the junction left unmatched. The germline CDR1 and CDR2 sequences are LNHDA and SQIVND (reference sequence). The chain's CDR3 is CASSFGTGGDQPQHF. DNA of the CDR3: TGTGCCAGTAGTTTCGGGACAGGGGGCGATCAGCCCCAGCATTTT.

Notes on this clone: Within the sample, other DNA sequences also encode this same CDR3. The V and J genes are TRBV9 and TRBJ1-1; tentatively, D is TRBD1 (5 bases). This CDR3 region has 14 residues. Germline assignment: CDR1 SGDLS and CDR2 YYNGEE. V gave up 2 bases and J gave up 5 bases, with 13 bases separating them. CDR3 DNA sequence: TGTGCCAGCAGCGTTGCGGGGGTGGGAACTGAAGCTTTCTTT. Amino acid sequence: CASSVAGVGTEAFF.

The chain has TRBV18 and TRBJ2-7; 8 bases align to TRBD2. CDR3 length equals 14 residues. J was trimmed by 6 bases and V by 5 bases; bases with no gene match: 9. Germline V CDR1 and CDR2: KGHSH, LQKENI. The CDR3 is CASSSSGSGVEQYF. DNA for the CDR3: TGTGCCAGCTCATCCAGCGGGAGCGGGGTCGAGCAGTACTTC.

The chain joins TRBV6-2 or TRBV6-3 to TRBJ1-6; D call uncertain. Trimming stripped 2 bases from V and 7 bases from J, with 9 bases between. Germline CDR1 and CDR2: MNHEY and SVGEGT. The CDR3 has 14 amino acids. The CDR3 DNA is TGTGCCAGCAGTTACCCGACCGGGAATTCACCCCTCCACTTT. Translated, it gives CASSYPTGNSPLHF.

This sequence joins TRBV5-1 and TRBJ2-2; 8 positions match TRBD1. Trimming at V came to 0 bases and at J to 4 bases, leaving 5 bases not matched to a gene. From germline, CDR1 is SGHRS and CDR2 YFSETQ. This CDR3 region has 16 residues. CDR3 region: CASSLAGQGRTGELFF. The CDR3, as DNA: TGCGCCAGCAGCTTGGCAGGACAGGGTCGCACCGGGGAGCTGTTTTTT. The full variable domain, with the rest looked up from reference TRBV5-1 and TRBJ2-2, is KAGVTQTPRYLIKTRGQQVTLSCSPISGHRSVSWYQQTPGQGLQFLFEYFSETQRNKGNFPGRFSGRQFSNSRSEMNVSTLELGDSALYLCASSLAGQGRTGELFFGEGSRLTVL.

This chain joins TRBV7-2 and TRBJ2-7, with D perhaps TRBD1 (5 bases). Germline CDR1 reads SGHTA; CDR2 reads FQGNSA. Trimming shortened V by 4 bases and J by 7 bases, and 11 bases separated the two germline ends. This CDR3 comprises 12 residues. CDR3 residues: CASSSTPGEQYF. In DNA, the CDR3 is TGTGCCAGCAGCTCGACTCCAGGGGAGCAGTACTTC. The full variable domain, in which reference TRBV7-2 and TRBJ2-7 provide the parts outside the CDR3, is GAGVSQSPSNKVTEKGKDVELRCDPISGHTALYWYRQSLGQGLEFLIYFQGNSAPDKSGLPSDRFSAERTGGSVSTLTIQRTQQEDSAVYLCASSSTPGEQYFGPGTRLTVT.

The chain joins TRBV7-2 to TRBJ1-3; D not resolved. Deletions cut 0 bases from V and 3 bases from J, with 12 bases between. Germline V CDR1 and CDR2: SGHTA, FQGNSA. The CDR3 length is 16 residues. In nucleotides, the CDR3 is TGTGCCAGCAGCTTAGCGGCGGGTTGGGGTGGAAACACCATATATTTT. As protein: CASSLAAGWGGNTIYF.

The CDR3: CAWSVKRTTDTQYF. The DNA of the CDR3 is TGTGCCTGGAGTGTGAAGCGGACCACAGATACGCAGTATTTT. The chain couples TRBV30 to TRBJ2-3; possibly TRBD2 for D (5 bases). The ends were cut back, 0 bases at V and 2 bases at J, with 9 bases in the middle. The germline CDR1 and CDR2 sequences are GTSNPN and SVGIG (reference sequence). This CDR3 is built from 14 residues.

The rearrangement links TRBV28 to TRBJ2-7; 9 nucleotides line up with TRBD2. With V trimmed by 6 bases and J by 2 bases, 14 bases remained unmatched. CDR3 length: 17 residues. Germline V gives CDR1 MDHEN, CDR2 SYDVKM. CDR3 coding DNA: TGTGCCAGCAGGCCGGGTAGCGGGGGACTTACACCCTACGAGCAGTACTTC. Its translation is CASRPGSGGLTPYEQYF. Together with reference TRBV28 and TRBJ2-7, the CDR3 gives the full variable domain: DVKVTQSSRYLVKRTGEKVFLECVQDMDHENMFWYRQDPGLGLRLIYFSYDVKMKEKGDIPEGYSVSREKKERFSLILESASTNQTSMYLCASRPGSGGLTPYEQYFGPGTRLTVT.